This note documents a single T cell receptor beta chain sequence. Its target is not known. The record originates from a study of cytomegalovirus exposure and HLA in healthy donors. V was clipped by 0 bases and J by 2 bases, with 11 bases between them. CDR3 length equals 16 residues. The germline gives CDR1 SGHDN, CDR2 FVKESK. The PCR ran on 60 Vbeta and 13 Jbeta primers. Only in-frame clones appear in the TCRdb table, and some are missing; sequencing was by immunoSEQ multiplex PCR. The data show about 76,000 clones, 81% seen once. Study observations and caveats: An analysis done earlier found most TCR beta V segments productive about 90% or about 30% of the time. High specificity and sensitivity for cytomegalovirus status were reported for the classifier. Through in vitro validation, three CMV-associated chains were shown to be specific for CMV antigens.

This chain links TRBV14 with TRBJ2-1, with no clear D. This receptor was obtained from a woman aged 25-40 years in good health and CMV-seronegative. The sequenced material came from PBMCs. The CDR3 here is CASSQEGPATYNEQFF. The CDR3 region has the DNA TGTGCCAGCAGCCAAGAGGGCCCTGCCACCTACAATGAGCAGTTCTTC.